These 22 T cell receptor beta chains originate from one sample sequenced in a study of brain metastases from non-small cell lung cancer (dated by TCRdb to about 2019). Libraries were made using the immunoSEQ multiplex PCR assay. TCRdb carries this immuneACCESS record with in-frame sequences only. Its versions omit some clonotypes, under half of them owing to an unresolved V gene in the studies checked, with the rest unexplained. Counted in this sample were about 1,500 clones; 90% to 95% of them appeared once. The top ten constitute less than 2.5% of the sample. The specimen was tissue from a brain metastasis. The cell subset or site label, read with the paper, signifies: resected brain metastasis paired with primary lung tumor. These TCRs come from a donor aged 40 or over with non-small cell lung cancer.

The chain couples TRBV5-1 to TRBJ1-2; possibly TRBD1 for D (5 bases). This CDR3 spans 15 amino acids. The germline gives CDR1 SGHRS, CDR2 YFSETQ. Trimming removed 5 bases from V and 7 bases from J, with 21 bases in between. CDR3 sequence (DNA): TGCGCCAGCAGGCTTTTCTCCACCGGGGGTTCTGGCTACACCTTC. The encoded protein is CASRLFSTGGSGYTF. Full variable domain (outside the CDR3, taken from reference TRBV5-1 and TRBJ1-2): KAGVTQTPRYLIKTRGQQVTLSCSPISGHRSVSWYQQTPGQGLQFLFEYFSETQRNKGNFPGRFSGRQFSNSRSEMNVSTLELGDSALYLCASRLFSTGGSGYTFGSGTRLTVV.

In DNA, the CDR3 is TGTGCCAGCAGCTTAGCGTGGGACGTATCAGGGACTCGCACAGATACGCAGTATTTT. Translating it yields CASSLAWDVSGTRTDTQYF. The chain links TRBV7-6 to TRBJ2-3, with D perhaps TRBD2 (6 bases). The CDR3 has 19 amino acids. The V gene's germline CDR1 is SGHVS and CDR2 FNYEAQ. V shed 0 bases and J shed 1 base, with 20 bases lying between them.

The chain joins TRBV4-3 to TRBJ1-6; the D gene is possibly TRBD1 (5 bases). Germline V gene sequence: CDR1 LGHNA, CDR2 YSLEER. This CDR3 spans 14 amino acids. The V end lost 1 base, the J end lost 8 bases, and 9 bases lay between the germline ends. The CDR3 loop reads CASSQAGGYSPLHF. For the CDR3, the DNA is TGCGCCAGCAGCCAAGCTGGGGGTTATTCACCCCTCCACTTT.

The rearrangement joins TRBV5-4 to TRBJ2-3, with TRBD2 identical over 10 bases. Germline CDR1 is SGHNT and CDR2 is YYREEE (reference sequence). Germline trimming cut 3 bases from V and 1 base from J; bases unmatched to any gene: 8. CDR3 length equals 17 residues. The CDR3 bases are TGTGCCAGCAGCTCGGGGCCTCTAGCGGGGGGCACAGATACGCAGTATTTT. It is translated as CASSSGPLAGGTDTQYF.

The chain couples TRBV3-1 (or the pseudogene TRBV3-2) to TRBJ2-7, with 9 bases lining up with TRBD2. V trimming: 5 bases; J trimming: 2 bases; junction bases outside the gene matches: 7. The germline CDR1 and CDR2 sequences are LGHDT and YNNKEL (reference sequence). The length of the CDR3 is 15 residues. For the CDR3, the DNA is TGTGCCAGCAGCAGGGGCGGGAGGGATCCCTACGAGCAGTACTTC. Translating gives CASSRGGRDPYEQYF.

The chain employs TRBV19 and TRBJ2-2, with 7 bases that match TRBD1. The CDR3 contains 16 residues. The germline CDR1 and CDR2 sequences are LNHDA and SQIVND (reference sequence). V shed 7 bases, J shed 1 base, and the junction held 9 bases outside the gene matches. The CDR3 DNA sequence: TGTGCCAGTACCTTACAGGGGAGCAGGAACACCGGGGAGCTGTTTTTT. Translation gives CASTLQGSRNTGELFF.

The chain carries TRBV3-1 (or the pseudogene TRBV3-2) and TRBJ1-2, with D unresolved. Trimming left V 0 bases short and J 2 bases short, with 13 bases between. This CDR3 spans 16 amino acids. CDR1 and CDR2 (germline): LGHDT, YNNKEL (reference sequence). The CDR3 DNA sequence: TGTGCCAGCAGCCAAGAGTATCAGCAGACCAACTATGGCTACACCTTC. Translated, it gives CASSQEYQQTNYGYTF.

The V call is TRBV30, the J call TRBJ1-1; 7 bases agree with TRBD1. This CDR3 comprises 13 residues. CDR1 GTSNPN and CDR2 SVGIG come from the germline V gene (reference sequence). In nucleotides, the CDR3 is TGTGTCTGTGAAGGGGGCGGGAACACTGAAGCTTTCTTT. Translation gives CVCEGGGNTEAFF.

The chain carries TRBV7-8 and TRBJ1-5, with TRBD1 identical over 8 bases. Losses at the gene ends were 3 bases for V and 0 bases for J; bases not matched to a gene: 16. Germline CDR1 SGHVS, CDR2 FQNEAQ. The CDR3 length is 20 residues. CDR3: CASSLERDRGFSVSNQPQHF. The CDR3 DNA reads TGTGCCAGCAGCTTGGAGCGAGACAGGGGTTTCTCCGTTAGCAATCAGCCCCAGCATTTT.

The J gene is TRBJ1-1, the V gene TRBV6-2 or TRBV6-3; D gene uncertain. Germline V gene sequence: CDR1 MNHEY, CDR2 SVGEGT. The V end lost 2 bases, the J end lost 0 bases, and 7 bases lay between the germline ends. The CDR3 has 14 residues. The CDR3 loop is CASSYIGMNTEAFF. The CDR3 DNA reads TGTGCCAGCAGTTACATCGGGATGAACACTGAAGCTTTCTTT.

J is TRBJ1-1 and V is TRBV12-3 or TRBV12-4; no clear D. With 0 bases removed from V and 6 bases from J, the gap between germline ends came to 8 bases. CDR3 length: 13 residues. The CDR3 region is CASSLAGYAEAFF. For the CDR3, the DNA is TGTGCCAGCAGTTTAGCAGGGTACGCTGAAGCTTTCTTT.

The chain carries TRBV28 and TRBJ1-4, with D unresolved. V gave up 5 bases and J gave up 4 bases, with 11 bases separating them. This CDR3 has 14 amino acids. Germline V CDR1 and CDR2: MDHEN, SYDVKM. CDR3 loop: CASSGSVLNEKLFF. CDR3 coding DNA: TGTGCCAGCAGTGGCTCGGTCCTTAATGAAAAACTGTTTTTT.

The V gene is TRBV27, the J gene TRBJ2-1, with a weak D call TRBD2 (6 bases). The CDR3 length is 12 residues. CDR1 and CDR2 from the germline V gene are MNHEY and SMNVEV (reference sequence). Trimming shortened V by 8 bases and J by 6 bases, and 11 bases separated the two germline ends. The CDR3 region is CASSGVPNEQFF. CDR3 in DNA: TGTGCCAGCTCGGGGGTCCCCAATGAGCAGTTCTTC.

This clone came up a few times. The CDR3 loop is CAISLGQGLTEAFF. Here the CDR3 DNA reads TGTGCCATCAGTCTTGGACAGGGTCTCACTGAAGCTTTCTTT. This chain connects TRBV10-3 to TRBJ1-1, with 8 positions matching TRBD1. CDR1 and CDR2 from the germline V gene are ENHRY and SYGVKD. Germline trimming cut 5 bases from V and 4 bases from J; bases unmatched to any gene: 6. This CDR3 is built from 14 residues.

The J gene is TRBJ1-1, the V gene TRBV25-1, with D possibly matching TRBD1 (6 bases). Trimming pared 2 bases from V and 4 bases from J, leaving 14 bases between. CDR1 and CDR2 (germline): MGHDK, SYGVNS. CDR3 size: 15 residues. CDR3: CASSEPIEGGTEAFF. The CDR3 DNA follows: TGTGCCAGCAGTGAACCCATCGAGGGGGGCACTGAAGCTTTCTTT.

The genes are TRBV5-1 and TRBJ1-2, with D unclear. Per germline, CDR1 SGHRS and CDR2 YFSETQ. The CDR3 extends over 15 amino acids. The V end was cut by 5 bases, the J end by 1 base, with 15 bases between. For the CDR3, the DNA is TGCGCCAGCAGTCGCCGGGCAGAGAGTAACTATGGCTACACCTTC. Its protein is CASSRRAESNYGYTF.

The rearrangement joins TRBV27 to TRBJ2-1; D gene ambiguous. The CDR3 length is 15 residues. The germline CDR1 and CDR2 sequences are MNHEY and SMNVEV (reference sequence). Trimming removed 5 bases at V and 0 bases at J, with 11 bases between. CDR3 DNA: TGTGCCAGCAGTGGAGCGAACAGCTCCTACAATGAGCAGTTCTTC. Translated: CASSGANSSYNEQFF.

This chain links TRBV14 with TRBJ1-1, with TRBD1 as a possible D gene (5 bases). V was shortened by 4 bases and J by 1 base, with 7 bases between the two germline ends. The CDR3 extends over 13 amino acids. Germline CDR1 and CDR2: SGHDN and FVKESK. Here the CDR3 reads CASSRQGNTEAFF. The CDR3 nucleotides read TGTGCCAGCAGCCGCCAGGGGAACACTGAAGCTTTCTTT. The entire variable domain, with the rest obtained from reference TRBV14 and TRBJ1-1, is as follows: EAGVTQFPSHSVIEKGQTVTLRCDPISGHDNLYWYRRVMGKEIKFLLHFVKESKQDESGMPNNRFLAERTGGTYSTLKVQPAELEDSGVYFCASSRQGNTEAFFGQGTRLTVV.

CDR3 sequence: CATSIGQNTEAFF. The CDR3 nucleotides are TGTGCCACCAGCATCGGACAGAACACTGAAGCTTTCTTT. The chain couples TRBV15 to TRBJ1-1, with a possible D match to TRBD1 (5 bases). The length of the CDR3 is 13 residues. CDR1 LNHNV and CDR2 YYDKDF come from the germline V gene (reference sequence). Deletions cut 4 bases from V and 1 base from J, with 7 bases between.

V gene TRBV7-6 combines with J gene TRBJ1-5, with a possible D match to TRBD1 (6 bases). Looked up from germline, CDR1 is SGHVS and CDR2 is FNYEAQ. V lost 4 bases, J lost 2 bases, and 9 bases lay in between. The CDR3 is made up of 14 amino acids. This chain's CDR3 is CASSSQGRNQPQHF. CDR3 coding DNA: TGTGCCAGCAGCTCCCAGGGGCGCAATCAGCCCCAGCATTTT.

CDR3 amino acids: CASSFAMNTEAFF. The CDR3, as DNA: TGTGCCAGCAGTTTTGCCATGAACACTGAAGCTTTCTTT. This chain connects TRBV28 to TRBJ1-1; D unresolved. The CDR3 has 13 amino acids. The V end lost 3 bases, the J end lost 0 bases, and 5 bases lay between the germline ends. Germline V gene lookup returns CDR1 MDHEN and CDR2 SYDVKM.

This rearrangement joins TRBV9 to TRBJ1-2; D possibly corresponds to TRBD1 (5 bases). Germline V gene data show CDR1 as SGDLS and CDR2 as YYNGEE. The CDR3 runs 13 residues. The V end lost 0 bases, the J end lost 6 bases, and 9 bases lay between the germline ends. The CDR3 bases are TGTGCCAGCAGCGTAGGGGGGTTCGATGGCTACACCTTC. This gives the protein CASSVGGFDGYTF.